This passage covers 6 T cell receptor beta chains from one sample sequenced in a study of Ad26.COV2.S vaccination and SARS-CoV-2 variants. Stated treatment: around 19 received Ad26.COV2.S at low or high dose, single or two shots; about 5 received placebo; per-sample allocation not given. Sampling happened 63 days after the first vaccine or placebo injection. The data were produced by immunoSEQ multiplex PCR, yet TCRdb's version contains in-frame clones alone and is incomplete. Of fewer than 500,000 clones in the sample, roughly nine tenths were seen once. Specimen: peripheral blood, collected in a trial of Ad26.COV2.S vaccine versus placebo. The receptors derive from a person aged 18-60 years who received the Ad26.COV2.S COVID-19 vaccine or a placebo.

The V call is TRBV5-1, the J call TRBJ2-7; 8 nucleotides align to TRBD1. V lost 4 bases to trimming and J lost 3 bases; unmatched junction nucleotides: 6. CDR1 is SGHRS, CDR2 YFSETQ, per germline. The CDR3 spans 14 residues. CDR3 in amino acids: CASSLGDRYYEQYF. The CDR3, as DNA: TGCGCCAGCAGCCTGGGGGACAGGTACTACGAGCAGTACTTC.

This clone was observed a handful of times. The identical CDR3 is also encoded by other nucleotide sequences in the sample. This chain connects TRBV7-2 to TRBJ2-3, with unresolved D. The CDR3 spans 14 residues. V lost 1 base and J 1 base, leaving 6 bases between the germline ends. CDR1 SGHTA and CDR2 FQGNSA come from the germline V gene. CDR3 loop: CASSLVRGTDTQYF. Here the CDR3 DNA reads TGTGCCAGCAGCTTAGTTAGGGGCACAGATACGCAGTATTTT.

The rearrangement uses TRBV27 and TRBJ1-5; 9 bases align to TRBD1. Germline CDR1 MNHEY, CDR2 SMNVEV (reference sequence). V shed 10 bases, J shed 6 bases, and the junction held 13 bases outside the gene matches. CDR3 length: 15 amino acids. The CDR3 spells CATLPLGQGSQPQHF. CDR3 DNA: TGTGCCACCCTGCCCCTGGGACAGGGTAGTCAGCCCCAGCATTTT.

V usage is TRBV6-5 and J usage is TRBJ2-7; D call uncertain. The CDR3 totals 12 residues. The germline V gene encodes CDR1 MNHEY and CDR2 SVGAGI. V lost 6 bases, J lost 2 bases, and 8 bases lay in between. CDR3 sequence (DNA): TGTGCCAGCAGGGGATTTACCTACGAGCAGTACGTC. Encoded protein: CASRGFTYEQYV.

The CDR3 here is CASSLDGGRDEKLFF. CDR3 nucleotides: TGTGCCAGCAGCTTAGATGGGGGGAGGGACGAAAAACTGTTTTTT. The V call is TRBV7-8, the J call TRBJ1-4; tentative D call: TRBD1 (5 bases). The V gene's germline CDR1 is SGHVS and CDR2 FQNEAQ. V was cut by 1 base and J by 8 bases, with 14 bases left in between. This CDR3 is built from 15 residues.

V and J are TRBV19 and TRBJ1-2; tentative D call: TRBD1 (6 bases). The CDR3 consists of 12 residues. Trimming cost V 5 bases and J 4 bases, with 8 bases left between them. Per germline, CDR1 LNHDA and CDR2 SQIVND (reference sequence). CDR3 amino acids: CASSPDSYGYTF. CDR3 DNA sequence: TGTGCCAGTAGTCCGGACAGCTATGGCTACACCTTC. Full variable domain (rest looked up from reference TRBV19 and TRBJ1-2): DGGITQSPKYLFRKEGQNVTLSCEQNLNHDAMYWYRQDPGQGLRLIYYSQIVNDFQKGDIAEGYSVSREKKESFPLTVTSAQKNPTAFYLCASSPDSYGYTFGSGTRLTVV.